This T cell receptor beta chain was sequenced in a study of graft-versus-host responses after intestinal transplantation. Whole-study context: Grafts that recipients had were multivisceral, liver-intestinal, or isolated intestinal transplants.

Profiled with immunoSEQ multiplex PCR; TCRdb holds only in-frame clones, not every one. In the table there are about 81,000 clones, roughly 89% of which are singletons. Notes on the study in general: The recipient marrow held GvH clones, and some of them showed up first in ileum or blood. After transplant, early declines in HvG clones were associated with peak levels of circulating GvH clones.

CDR3 length equals 14 residues. V gave up 3 bases and J gave up 4 bases, with 12 bases separating them. The germline V gene encodes CDR1 MDHEN and CDR2 SYDVKM. On this clone: What it binds is not known.

This sample comprised unstimulated CD4+ T cells sorted from spleen or lymph node cells, obtained before intestinal transplant. This clonotype originated in a human donor who received an intestinal transplant. The chain couples TRBV28 to TRBJ1-1, with D possibly being TRBD1 (5 bases). The CDR3 here is CASSFHQGTTEAFF. CDR3 in DNA: TGTGCCAGCAGTTTCCACCAGGGAACCACTGAAGCTTTCTTT. The full variable domain, with the rest looked up from reference TRBV28 and TRBJ1-1, is DVKVTQSSRYLVKRTGEKVFLECVQDMDHENMFWYRQDPGLGLRLIYFSYDVKMKEKGDIPEGYSVSREKKERFSLILESASTNQTSMYLCASSFHQGTTEAFFGQGTRLTVV.